The sequence of this T cell receptor beta chain was determined in a study of blood T cell repertoires in COVID-19. For the study at large: COVID-19 samples, acute and convalescent, were from the United States, Italy and Spain. Nucleic acid was either cDNA or gDNA, and it came from T cells, B-cell-depleted T cells, or PBMCs.

Sequencing used immunoSEQ multiplex PCR; TCRdb keeps in-frame clones, though not all of them. The data hold more than 85,000 clones, with 60% to 80% observed a single time. There are 14 residues in the CDR3. Germline V gene sequence: CDR1 MNHEY, CDR2 SVGAGI. The ends lost 6 bases at V and 4 bases at J; junction bases unmatched: 7. Sequenced sample: peripheral blood. This clonotype originated in a woman aged 80 or over with active or convalescent COVID-19. The chain uses TRBV6-5 and TRBJ2-7; 9 nucleotides align to TRBD1. The CDR3 region is CASRRGQGSYEQYF. CDR3 bases: TGTGCCAGCAGGAGAGGACAGGGGTCATACGAGCAGTACTTC.